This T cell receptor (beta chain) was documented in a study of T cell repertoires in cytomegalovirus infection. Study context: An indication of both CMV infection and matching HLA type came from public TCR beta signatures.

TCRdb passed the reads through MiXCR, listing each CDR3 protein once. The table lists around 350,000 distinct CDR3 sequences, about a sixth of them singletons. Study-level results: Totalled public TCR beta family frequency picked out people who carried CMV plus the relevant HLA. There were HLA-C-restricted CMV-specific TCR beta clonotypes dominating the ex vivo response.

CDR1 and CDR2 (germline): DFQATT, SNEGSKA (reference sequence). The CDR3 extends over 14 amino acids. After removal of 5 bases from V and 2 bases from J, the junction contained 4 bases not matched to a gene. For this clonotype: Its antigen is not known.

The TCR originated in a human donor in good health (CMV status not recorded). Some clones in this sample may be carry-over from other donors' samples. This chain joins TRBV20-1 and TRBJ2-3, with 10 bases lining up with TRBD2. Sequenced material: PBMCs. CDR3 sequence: CSALAGGDTDTQYF. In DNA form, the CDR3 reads TGCAGTGCTTTAGCGGGGGGCGACACAGATACGCAGTATTTT.